The count of the clone carrying this T cell receptor beta chain is one. Original data processing: By means of reference gene primer amplification, nucleated cell counts were estimated. The data were produced by immunoSEQ multiplex PCR, yet TCRdb's version contains in-frame clones alone and is incomplete. For V, J and clone size, that table is used; D and trimming come from the DNA. The sample records hundreds of thousands of clones, about 91% being singletons. This specimen comes from a study of blood T cell repertoires in COVID-19. About the study: T cells, B-cell-depleted T cells, or PBMCs supplied cDNA or gDNA.

Trimming removed 5 bases at V and 2 bases at J, with 8 bases between. This CDR3 has 13 amino acids. Seattle patient enrollment occurred during active infection, with longitudinal follow-up thereafter. This clonotype originated in a woman aged 25 to 45 with COVID-19, enrolled during active disease. The sequencing sample was made of peripheral blood. The chain has TRBV12-3 or TRBV12-4 and TRBJ2-3; TRBD2 might be the D (5 bases). The DNA for the CDR3 is TGTGCCAGCAGTGCGAGGGTCACAGATACGCAGTATTTT. It codes for CASSARVTDTQYF.